This TCR beta chain was recorded in a study of T-cell memory formation after mild COVID-19. As for the study in general: TCR clusters showed largely donor specificity.

Points on this clonotype: The antigen is undetermined.

A single record per CDR3 protein comes from TCRdb applying MiXCR to the 5' RACE reads. The data show 250,000 to 300,000 distinct CDR3 sequences, under 20% seen once. Study results and limitations: CD4+ contracting clones lay mainly in CM and EM, CD8+ ones in EMRA. Clones that got smaller from day 15 to 85 had even CD4/CD8, while clones growing later tipped toward CD4+.

This clonotype originated in a man aged 18 to 30 who had mild COVID-19 (a few samples of this study predate the infection). Cell type and time point are not known. Sequenced material: PBMCs or a T cell subset sorted from them (not recorded which).

CDR3 nucleotides: TGTGCCAGCAGCCGACGGGTGATCTCTGGAAACACCATATATTTT. It yields the protein CASSRRVISGNTIYF. The genes are TRBV7-2 and TRBJ1-3, with D uncertain. The germline gives CDR1 SGHTA, CDR2 FQGNSA. V lost 5 bases and J lost 0, with 11 bases in between. This CDR3 is 15 amino acids long.